The 12 T cell receptor beta chains presented below share a single source sample, sequenced in a study of vaccination and CD4 T cells after COVID-19 (dated by TCRdb to about 2022). Which antigens these TCRs recognize remains unknown. The treatment or condition tag for this specimen amounts to: roughly 11-day PBMC culture with coronavirus spike peptide pools or control peptides (ViraFEST assay). The library was obtained by PCR. Instrument used: Illumina iSeq 100. At the Johns Hopkins FTIC core, DNA from the cultured CD4+ T cells underwent TCR sequencing with the Oncomine TCR Beta short-read assay. TCRdb's own reprocessing of the public reads used fastp at Q25 and MiXCR and kept productive beta chains. Entries that share a CDR3 protein sequence are merged under the most common genes and DNA. The sample table contains about 3,100 distinct CDR3 sequences; only one count was recorded for over 70% of them. The top ten hold over 25% of the sample.

The source material was CD4+ T cells from blood, cultured in vitro. The receptors were gathered from a human donor who had recovered from COVID-19.

The rearrangement uses TRBV12-3 or TRBV12-4 and TRBJ2-7; tentatively, D is TRBD2 (5 bases). The CDR3 covers 13 residues. V dropped 3 bases and J dropped 4 bases, with 10 bases sitting between them. The CDR3 nucleotides read TGTGCCAGCAGTTTGGGCAGGACTTACGAGCAGTACTTC. Amino acid sequence: CASSLGRTYEQYF.

The chain couples TRBV5-4 to TRBJ1-1, with no clear D. CDR1 SGHNT and CDR2 YYREEE come from the germline V gene (reference sequence). The CDR3 loop spans 15 amino acids. V was trimmed by 0 bases and J by 2 bases, leaving 11 bases between them. DNA of the CDR3: TGTGCCAGCAGCTTGGACGGCTACCTCAACACTGAAGCTTTCTTT. Its translation is CASSLDGYLNTEAFF.

This chain connects TRBV6-1 to TRBJ1-1; 8 bases agree with TRBD1. The V segment lost 6 bases and the J segment 4 bases; nucleotides outside the gene matches: 7. The germline CDR1 and CDR2 sequences are MNHNS and SASEGT. The CDR3 length is 14 residues. For the CDR3, the DNA is TGTGCCAGCAGCCTCAGGGGGCGAAGCACTGAAGCTTTCTTT. Translated, it gives CASSLRGRSTEAFF.

This clonotype turned up a few times. The V and J genes are TRBV20-1 and TRBJ2-1; TRBD1 aligns across 7 bases. From germline, CDR1 is DFQATT and CDR2 SNEGSKA (reference sequence). With 6 bases clipped from V and 0 bases from J, the junction kept 8 bases outside the gene matches. The CDR3 has 15 amino acids. CDR3 in amino acids: CSADRVYSSYNEQFF. CDR3 nucleotides: TGCAGTGCCGACAGGGTCTACAGCTCCTACAATGAGCAGTTCTTC.

This clonotype came up a few times. J is TRBJ2-7 and V is TRBV10-3; maybe TRBD2 (6 bases). Looked up from germline, CDR1 is ENHRY and CDR2 is SYGVKD. Trimming left V 3 bases short and J 0 bases short, with 9 bases between. CDR3 length: 14 amino acids. The chain's CDR3 is CAISDGSNSYEQYF. In DNA form, the CDR3 reads TGTGCCATCAGTGACGGGAGTAACTCCTACGAGCAGTACTTC.

This clonotype is classed as large. The chain uses TRBV10-1 and TRBJ1-2, with D perhaps matching TRBD1 (6 bases). Per germline, CDR1 WNHNN and CDR2 SYGVQD (reference sequence). The CDR3 consists of 14 residues. V was clipped by 9 bases and J by 8 bases, with 22 bases between them. The CDR3 DNA sequence: TGCGCCAGAATCCGTGCGGGGGGCAGTAACGGCTACACCTTC. Its protein is CARIRAGGSNGYTF.

The V call is TRBV10-3, the J call TRBJ1-2; D is undetermined. The V gene's germline CDR1 is ENHRY and CDR2 SYGVKD. The CDR3 runs to 13 residues. The V end was cut by 6 bases, the J end by 5 bases, with 13 bases between. CDR3 protein: CAIRPTESYGYTF. As DNA, the CDR3 is TGTGCCATCAGGCCGACGGAGTCTTATGGCTACACCTTC.

The V gene is TRBV7-9, the J gene TRBJ2-3; a possible D gene is TRBD2 (6 bases). The CDR3 runs to 15 residues. V was shortened by 3 bases and J by 0 bases, with 10 bases between the two germline ends. Germline V gene data show CDR1 as SEHNR and CDR2 as FQNEAQ (reference sequence). In DNA, the CDR3 is TGTGCCAGCAGCTTTATAGGGACTAGCACAGATACGCAGTATTTT. Translated: CASSFIGTSTDTQYF.

This clonotype is large by share. The chain is built from TRBV12-2 and TRBJ2-7; TRBD2, the table's D call, lacks a check against the DNA. TRBV12-2 is a listed pseudogene. This CDR3 is built from 14 residues. In DNA form, the CDR3 reads TGTGCAAGTCGCTTAGGAGGAATTGGGAGGGAGCAGTACTTC. Its protein product is CASRLGGIGREQYF.

This clonotype rates as large. The gene calls are TRBV24-1 and TRBJ1-4; TRBD1 is a possible D gene (6 bases). The length of the CDR3 is 16 residues. In germline, CDR1 is KGHDR, CDR2 SFDVKD. Trimming left V 6 bases short and J 7 bases short, with 20 bases between. The CDR3 DNA follows: TGTGCCACCAGTCCAGAAGACAGGCTGGGGGGTGAAAAACTGTTTTTT. Translating gives CATSPEDRLGGEKLFF.

V is TRBV27 and J is TRBJ2-2; D gene unclear. Germline-derived CDR1 and CDR2 are MNHEY and SMNVEV (reference sequence). CDR3 length: 14 residues. Trimming left V 5 bases short and J 4 bases short, with 11 bases between. CDR3 sequence: CASSAASSTGELFF. The CDR3 bases are TGTGCCAGCAGTGCCGCGAGCTCCACCGGGGAGCTGTTTTTT.

The V and J genes are TRBV19 and TRBJ1-1, with D maybe TRBD1 (5 bases). Trimming left V 1 base short and J 3 bases short, with 9 bases between. Germline V CDR1 and CDR2: LNHDA, SQIVND (reference sequence). The CDR3 spans 14 residues. The CDR3 reads CASSIGGLYTEAFF. CDR3 bases: TGTGCCAGTAGTATAGGGGGCCTATACACTGAAGCTTTCTTT.